This TCR beta chain emerged from a study of blood T cell repertoires in COVID-19. Libraries were prepared by immunoSEQ multiplex PCR; TCRdb keeps only in-frame clonotypes and omits some of them. This sample has about 180,000 clones, with over 80% found just once. Trimming stripped 7 bases from V and 4 bases from J, with 20 bases between. Germline assignment: CDR1 LNHDA and CDR2 SQIVND (reference sequence). CDR3 length: 17 amino acids. V is TRBV19 and J is TRBJ2-6, with D tentatively TRBD2 (5 bases). Material for sequencing was peripheral blood. The clonotype comes from a woman aged 45-65 years with acute or convalescent COVID-19. The CDR3 reads CASTPTAGVSGANVLTF. The CDR3 DNA follows: TGTGCCAGTACCCCGACGGCCGGGGTGAGCGGGGCCAACGTCCTGACTTTC.